The entry below gives a single T cell receptor beta chain sequence along with its context. Its antigen is not identified. This CDR3 has 17 amino acids. CDR1 is MGHRA, CDR2 YSYEKL, per germline. Trimming at V came to 1 base and at J to 0 bases, leaving 7 bases not matched to a gene. The data stem from a study of cytomegalovirus exposure and HLA in healthy donors. Overall study results and limits: After further analysis at a later stage, 15,000 to 20,000 TCR beta sequences were associated with HLA alleles at 0.05 false discovery rate.

Amplification used 60 Vbeta primers and 13 Jbeta primers. In the authors' methods: An analysis performed later counted about 80 million unique TCR beta chains (roughly 11 million of them shared). Clones were sequenced by immunoSEQ multiplex PCR, and TCRdb holds only the in-frame ones, with some missing. The V and J calls and clone size come from that table; D and trimming were worked out from the DNA. The listing contains roughly 58,000 clones. The V and J genes are TRBV4-1 and TRBJ2-3, with 7 bases identical to TRBD2. Sequenced sample: PBMCs. This clonotype was sampled from a woman aged 45 to 65 in good health and CMV-seropositive. The CDR3: CASSQAFGGISTDTQYF. CDR3 DNA sequence: TGCGCCAGCAGCCAAGCTTTCGGGGGGATTAGCACAGATACGCAGTATTTT.